This entry describes one T cell receptor (beta chain). No antigen is known for it. The authors reverse transcribed all of the isolated RNA, so sequencing captured expressed TCRB transcripts. Sequencing used immunoSEQ multiplex PCR; TCRdb keeps in-frame clones, though not all of them. There are about 160,000 clones in the sample; 7.8% occur only once, and about 0.9% lies in the top ten. These data originate in a study of beta chain features in type 1 diabetes. Study conclusions and caveats: Shortening of TCRB CDR3s, moderate but significant, appeared in all four CD4+ subsets of Type 1 diabetes patients.

Input material: central memory CD4+ T cells from blood. This clonotype was sampled from a woman in her thirties or forties with type 1 diabetes.

CDR3: CASSLDLSDYNEQFF. CDR3 coding DNA: TGTGCCAGCAGCTTGGATCTATCCGACTACAATGAGCAGTTCTTC. V is TRBV5-4 and J is TRBJ2-1, with D unresolved. The CDR3 runs to 15 residues. Trimming removed 0 bases at V and 3 bases at J, with 10 bases between. The V gene's germline CDR1 is SGHNT and CDR2 YYREEE (reference sequence).